This T cell receptor (beta chain) was recovered during a study of CD8+CD57+ T cells in acquired aplastic anemia. Study-wide findings and caveats: Simpson's diversity of CD8+ cells was not significantly different in patients compared with controls.

Germline loops: CDR1 LNHNV, CDR2 YYDKDF (reference sequence). V was cut by 6 bases and J by 0 bases, with 6 bases left in between. The CDR3 runs 14 residues. CDR3 and TCR beta VDJ profiling relied on a genomic DNA template. TCRdb reanalysed the reads using MiXCR and keeps one entry per CDR3 protein. The sample lists about 150,000 distinct CDR3 sequences; about 52% were seen once. With respect to this clonotype: Its specificity is unknown.

The sequenced patients had an expansion of CD8+CD57+ cells seen by flow cytometry. The specimen was sorted CD4+, CD8+, or CD8+CD57+ T cells (not recorded which) from PBMCs. The sequence was collected from a human donor with aplastic anemia. The chain uses TRBV15 and TRBJ1-6; D unresolved. This chain's CDR3 is CATRASSYNSPLHF. As DNA, the CDR3 is TGTGCCACCAGGGCAAGCTCCTATAATTCACCCCTCCACTTT.